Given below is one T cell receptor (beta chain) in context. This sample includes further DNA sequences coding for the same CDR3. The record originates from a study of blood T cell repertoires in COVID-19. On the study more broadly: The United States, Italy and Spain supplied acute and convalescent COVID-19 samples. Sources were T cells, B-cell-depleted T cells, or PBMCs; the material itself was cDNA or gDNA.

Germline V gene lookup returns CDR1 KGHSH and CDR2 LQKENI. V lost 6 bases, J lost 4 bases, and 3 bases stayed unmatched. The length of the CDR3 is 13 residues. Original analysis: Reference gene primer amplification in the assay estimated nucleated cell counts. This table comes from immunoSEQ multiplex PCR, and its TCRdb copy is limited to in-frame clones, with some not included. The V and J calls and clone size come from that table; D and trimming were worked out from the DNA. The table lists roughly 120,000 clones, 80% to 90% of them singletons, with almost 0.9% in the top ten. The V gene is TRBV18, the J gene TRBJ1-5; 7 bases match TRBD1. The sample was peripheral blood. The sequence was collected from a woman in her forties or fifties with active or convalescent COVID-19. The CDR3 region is CASSRDRNQPQHF. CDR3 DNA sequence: TGTGCCAGCTCGCGGGACAGAAATCAGCCCCAGCATTTT.